This T cell receptor beta chain was obtained from a study of blood T cell repertoires in COVID-19. Study-wide context: The cDNA or gDNA used as material had been derived from T cells, B-cell-depleted T cells, or PBMCs.

Germline V gene lookup returns CDR1 LNHNV and CDR2 YYDKDF (reference sequence). This CDR3 is 16 amino acids long. V was clipped by 3 bases and J by 7 bases, with 19 bases between them. The data were produced by immunoSEQ multiplex PCR, yet TCRdb's version contains in-frame clones alone and is incomplete. Counted here are around 160,000 clones, about 84% occurring once; the ten biggest clones make up approximately 5.4%. The source material was PBMCs or T cells enriched from blood (not recorded which). The J gene is TRBJ1-3, the V gene TRBV15, with D possibly TRBD1 on 5 matching bases. This receptor was taken from a man aged 40-49 years who had recovered from COVID-19. The CDR3 sequence is CATSSNNRAAGNTIYF. In DNA form, the CDR3 reads TGTGCCACCAGCAGCAACAATAGGGCAGCAGGGAACACCATATATTTT.